This TCR beta chain came from a study of patients and donors after allogeneic stem cell transplantation (dated by TCRdb to about 2020). Library preparation used RT-PCR. Data came from a NextSeq 550. In-frame beta chains were kept once TCRdb had trimmed the public reads at Q25 with fastp and called clones with MiXCR. Identical CDR3 protein sequences are pooled into one entry, listed with their most common genes and DNA. The sample table contains fewer than 250,000 distinct CDR3 sequences; only one count was recorded for less than 15% of them. The biggest ten clones account for 11% of the sample. This clonotype was counted a few times. It lacks a known antigen. Base qualities were left out, and no much larger clone turns up one base away. Here V drops 4 bases and J drops 3 bases, and the junction holds 7 bases not matched to any gene. CDR1 and CDR2 were assigned from the germline V gene as SGHDT and YYEEEE. From its cysteine to its phenylalanine, the CDR3 spans 15 amino acids. The entry retains the CDR3 DNA only, 45 bases that are in frame from base 1.

This clonotype was obtained from a human donor who was either an allogeneic HSCT recipient or a stem cell or donor lymphocyte infusion donor (not recorded which). It is not recorded whose cells these are; they may come from a transplant donor. Sequenced sample: blood, either unsorted or a sorted T cell fraction (not recorded which). The sequence links TRBV5-6 to TRBJ2-5; a stretch of 9 junction bases matches TRBD2. CDR3 sequence: CASSRKTSGEETQYF. The DNA is TGTGCCAGCAGCCGAAAGACTAGCGGAGAAGAGACCCAGTACTTC.